The present entry profiles one T cell receptor beta chain with its context. Its antigen is currently unknown. The data were obtained in a study of shared clonotypes between healthy human individuals. Study findings and constraints: A small donor pool kept down the genetic and exposure-history diversity that was represented.

The CDR3 totals 15 residues. V shed 5 bases and J shed 4 bases, with 14 bases lying between them. The V gene's germline CDR1 is MNHEY and CDR2 SVGAGI. Profiled with immunoSEQ multiplex PCR; TCRdb holds only in-frame clones, not every one. The sample lists around 2.5 million clones, more than 85% occurring once. The sequence was collected from a man aged 18 to 30 in good health. Some clones in this sample may be carry-over from other donors' samples. The rearrangement joins TRBV6-5 to TRBJ2-2, with D uncertain. Source material: naive CD4+ T cells from PBMCs. The subset was: CD45RA+ positively selected. The CDR3 DNA is TGTGCCAGCAGTCCCCGGACGGGTGCCACCGGGGAGCTGTTTTTT. This sequence encodes CASSPRTGATGELFF.